This is a list of T cell receptor beta chains from one sample in a study of CD8+CD57+ T cells in acquired aplastic anemia. TCRdb re-called the reads through MiXCR, storing one row per CDR3 protein. This table holds about 200,000 distinct CDR3 sequences, roughly two thirds found once. The specimen was sorted CD4+, CD8+, or CD8+CD57+ T cells (not recorded which) from PBMCs. The receptors come from a human donor with aplastic anemia. Both conserved end residues are part of each CDR3. A D gene is named only where the DNA matches it firmly. For some rows the clone size is stated as once, few or many, or as a class when expanded; others skip it.

v_call,j_call,clone_size,d_call,cdr3_nt,cdr3_aa
TRBV3-1,TRBJ2-2,.,.,TGTGCCAGCAGCCAAGATATCGGTTCTTTAGGGGGGGAGCTGTTTTTT,CASSQDIGSLGGELFF
TRBV7-9,TRBJ1-2,.,.,TGTGCCAGCAGCTTTGGTGCGACTACGGGCTACACCTTC,CASSFGATTGYTF
TRBV12-3/TRBV12-4,TRBJ1-1,once,.,TGTGCCAGCAGTTTTATTGGGAACACTGAAGCTTTCTTT,CASSFIGNTEAFF
TRBV19,TRBJ1-3,once,TRBD1,TGTGCCAGTGATCCAGGGGGAGGCTCTGGAAACACCATATATTTT,CASDPGGGSGNTIYF
TRBV9,TRBJ2-3,many,TRBD2,TGTGCCAGCAGCGTTATGGCGGGGGGCCATAGCACAGATACGCAGTATTTT,CASSVMAGGHSTDTQYF
TRBV24-1,TRBJ2-7,.,TRBD1,TGTGCCACCAGTGAGAGGGGACAGGGCATTTACTACGAGCAGTACTTC,CATSERGQGIYYEQYF
TRBV5-6,TRBJ1-2,few,.,TGTGCCAGCAGCAAGGTGATCAGGGGTGGCTACACCTTC,CASSKVIRGGYTF
TRBV20-1,TRBJ1-2,.,.,TGCAGTGCTAGAGTTTCAGGGGTTGCTGGCTACACCTTC,CSARVSGVAGYTF
TRBV10-1,TRBJ2-1,.,.,TGCGCCAGCAGTGAGGGGGGGTCTCTTCTAGAGCAGTTCTTC,CASSEGGSLLEQFF
TRBV14,TRBJ1-2,.,.,TGTGCCAGCAGCCAAGATCTAGCGGCGTATGGCTACACCTTC,CASSQDLAAYGYTF
TRBV7-9,TRBJ2-2,.,.,TGTGCCAGCAGCTCAGTCGTGGGGGGCGGGGACGCCGGGGAGCTGTTTTTT,CASSSVVGGGDAGELFF
TRBV5-1,TRBJ2-7,.,.,TGCGCCAGCAGCAGGGGTACAGAAAACTACGAGCAGTACTTC,CASSRGTENYEQYF
TRBV20-1,TRBJ2-1,.,.,TGCAGTGCTAGAGGCGCAGGTGAGCAGTTCTTC,CSARGAGEQFF
TRBV2,TRBJ1-5,.,.,TGTGCCAGCAGTGAGGTCAGTTCGTATCAGCCCCAGCATTTT,CASSEVSSYQPQHF
TRBV7-3,TRBJ1-2,.,TRBD1,TGTGCCAGCAGCCGTACAGGGGAGGGCTACACCTTC,CASSRTGEGYTF
TRBV5-1,TRBJ2-7,.,.,TGCGCCAGCAGCGAACTTCGGGGCGATTACGAGCAGTACTTC,CASSELRGDYEQYF
TRBV10-1,TRBJ1-1,.,.,TGCGCCAGCAGGGGCCAGGGCCCTAACACTGAAGCTTTCTTT,CASRGQGPNTEAFF
TRBV19,TRBJ1-2,.,.,TGTGCCAGTAGTTCCATCGACCGCCCTGGCTATGGCTACACCTTC,CASSSIDRPGYGYTF
TRBV6-4,TRBJ1-1,.,.,TGTGCCAGCAGTTTGCAGGGTACGGCTTTCTTT,CASSLQGTAFF